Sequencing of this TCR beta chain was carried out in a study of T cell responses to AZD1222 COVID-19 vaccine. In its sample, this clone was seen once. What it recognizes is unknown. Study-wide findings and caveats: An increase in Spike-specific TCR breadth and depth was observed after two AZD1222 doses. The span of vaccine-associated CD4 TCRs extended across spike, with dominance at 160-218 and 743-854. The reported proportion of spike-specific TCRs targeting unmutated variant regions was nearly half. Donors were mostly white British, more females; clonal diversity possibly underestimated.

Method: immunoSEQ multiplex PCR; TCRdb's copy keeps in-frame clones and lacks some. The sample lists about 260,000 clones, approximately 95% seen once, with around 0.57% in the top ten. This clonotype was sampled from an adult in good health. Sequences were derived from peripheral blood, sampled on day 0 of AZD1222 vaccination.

The DNA of the CDR3 is TGTGCCAGCATAGGCCAATCCTACAATGAGCAGTTCTTC. Translating it yields CASIGQSYNEQFF. V usage is TRBV2 and J usage is TRBJ2-1, with no clear D. Germline assignment: CDR1 SNHLY and CDR2 FYNNEI. The CDR3 covers 13 residues. The V end lost 7 bases, the J end lost 1 base, and 8 bases lay between the germline ends.